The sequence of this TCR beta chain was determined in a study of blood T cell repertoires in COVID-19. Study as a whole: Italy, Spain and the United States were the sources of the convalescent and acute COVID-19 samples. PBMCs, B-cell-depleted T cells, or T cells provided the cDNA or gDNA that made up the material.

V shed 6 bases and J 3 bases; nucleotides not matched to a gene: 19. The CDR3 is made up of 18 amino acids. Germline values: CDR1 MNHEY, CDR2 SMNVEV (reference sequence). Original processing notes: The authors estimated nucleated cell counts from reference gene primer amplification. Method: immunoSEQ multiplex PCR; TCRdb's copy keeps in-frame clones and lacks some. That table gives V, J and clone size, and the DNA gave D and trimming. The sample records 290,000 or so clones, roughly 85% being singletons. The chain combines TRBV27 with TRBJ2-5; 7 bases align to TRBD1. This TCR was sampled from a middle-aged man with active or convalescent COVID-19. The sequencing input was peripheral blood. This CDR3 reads CASSRLPMDRLRKETQYF. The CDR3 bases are TGTGCCAGCAGCCGCCTACCGATGGACAGGCTCAGGAAAGAGACCCAGTACTTC.